This T cell receptor (beta chain) appears in the sequencing data of a study of T cells in localized non-small cell lung cancer. Measured with immunoSEQ multiplex PCR; TCRdb has only the in-frame clones, and not every one. The sample lists 15,000 to 20,000 clones, approximately 90% seen once, with 3% to 4.5% in the top ten. Trimming stripped 7 bases from V and 7 bases from J, with 16 bases between. Germline lookup yields CDR1 WNHNN and CDR2 SYGVQD (reference sequence). The CDR3 covers 13 residues. Sample: peripheral blood, taken before any cancer treatment. V usage is TRBV10-1 and J usage is TRBJ1-1; D is uncertain. The sequence derives from a male donor at least 60 years old with stage II squamous cell lung carcinoma. CDR3: CASKSRQDGEAFF. CDR3 DNA: TGCGCCAGCAAAAGCCGTCAGGACGGTGAAGCTTTCTTT.